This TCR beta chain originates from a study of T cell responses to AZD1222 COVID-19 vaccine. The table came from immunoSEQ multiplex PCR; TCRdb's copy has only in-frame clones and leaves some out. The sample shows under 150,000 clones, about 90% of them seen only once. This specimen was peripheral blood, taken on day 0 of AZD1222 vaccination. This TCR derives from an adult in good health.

DNA of the CDR3: TGTGCCAGCAGCTTGGCGTCTGGGCCCCGGGCCGAGCAGTACTTC. This translates into CASSLASGPRAEQYF. The chain combines TRBV5-4 with TRBJ2-7, with D uncertain. Germline V gene lookup returns CDR1 SGHNT and CDR2 YYREEE (reference sequence). Trimming removed 0 bases at V and 6 bases at J, with 16 bases between. The length of the CDR3 is 15 residues. Complete variable domain (other parts from reference TRBV5-4 and TRBJ2-7): ETGVTQSPTHLIKTRGQQVTLRCSSQSGHNTVSWYQQALGQGPQFIFQYYREEENGRGNFPPRFSGLQFPNYSSELNVNALELDDSALYLCASSLASGPRAEQYFGPGTRLTVT.